Following are 27 T cell receptor beta chains from one sample sequenced in a study of regulatory T cells in long-lasting Graves disease. Indicated time point: newly diagnosed GD, antithyroid drugs for less than 3 months. PBMC RNA was the source of the TCR library. Arm-PCR of CDR3 regions and iRepertoire HTBI primers were used to build TCR beta libraries. A single record per CDR3 protein comes from TCRdb applying MiXCR to the multiplex PCR reads. This sample has 560,000 or so distinct CDR3 sequences, with about 16% found just once. These data also featured in a second study, about T cells in Graves' hyperthyroidism and ophthalmopathy.

The specimen comprised peripheral blood mononuclear cells (PBMCs), sampled at new diagnosis, from a patient treated with antithyroid drugs. Receptors were obtained from a man younger than 35 with Graves disease.

This clonotype showed up many times. Written as DNA, the CDR3 is TGTGCCAGCAGCATTAGCAACACTGAAGCTTTCTTT. This encodes CASSISNTEAFF. The V gene is TRBV12-3 or TRBV12-4, the J gene TRBJ1-1; no definite D call. The CDR3 is made up of 12 amino acids. The V end was cut by 6 bases, the J end by 2 bases, with 7 bases between.

The chain combines TRBV9 with TRBJ2-5, with D maybe TRBD1 (5 bases). The CDR3 is 18 amino acids. CDR1 is SGDLS, CDR2 YYNGEE, per germline. Trimming stripped 0 bases from V and 1 base from J, with 19 bases between. The CDR3 reads CASSVVPLDQGGQETQYF. The DNA of the CDR3 is TGTGCCAGCAGCGTAGTCCCGTTGGATCAGGGTGGCCAAGAGACCCAGTACTTC.

This clonotype was detected a few times. The gene calls are TRBV7-6 and TRBJ2-7; the D call may be TRBD1 or TRBD2 (6 bases each). CDR3 length: 18 amino acids. V lost 1 base, J lost 0 bases, and 19 bases lay in between. Germline CDR1 is SGHVS and CDR2 is FNYEAQ. CDR3 loop: CASSLGAPGEVISYEQYF. The CDR3 nucleotides read TGTGCCAGCAGCTTAGGGGCCCCAGGGGAGGTAATCTCCTACGAGCAGTACTTC.

This clonotype was detected only once. This chain connects TRBV30 to TRBJ2-7; 7 nucleotides agree with TRBD2. Per the germline V gene, CDR1 is GTSNPN and CDR2 is SVGIG (reference sequence). There are 15 residues in the CDR3. V lost 3 bases, J lost 2 bases, and 10 bases stayed unmatched. CDR3 bases: TGTGCCTGGAGCCCTGGGGGGGGGGAGCCCTACGAGCAGTACTTC. It translates to CAWSPGGGEPYEQYF.

This clonotype appeared a few times. V usage is TRBV3-1 and J usage is TRBJ1-2; unclear D gene. This CDR3 comprises 13 residues. Per germline, CDR1 LGHDT and CDR2 YNNKEL (reference sequence). Trimming pared 2 bases from V and 8 bases from J, leaving 12 bases between. This CDR3 is CASSQLRDGGYTF. DNA of the CDR3: TGTGCCAGCAGCCAACTGCGAGATGGGGGCTACACCTTC. The whole variable domain, filled in from reference TRBV3-1 and TRBJ1-2, reads DTAVSQTPKYLVTQMGNDKSIKCEQNLGHDTMYWYKQDSKKFLKIMFSYNNKELIINETVPNRFSPKSPDKAHLNLHINSLELGDSAVYFCASSQLRDGGYTFGSGTRLTVV.

This chain links TRBV7-9 with TRBJ2-7; D might be TRBD2 (5 bases). Per the germline V gene, CDR1 is SEHNR and CDR2 is FQNEAQ (reference sequence). Trimming left V 4 bases short and J 6 bases short, with 13 bases between. CDR3 length: 13 amino acids. This chain's CDR3 is CASSSTAGSEQYF. CDR3 nucleotide sequence: TGTGCCAGCAGCTCAACGGCGGGTTCCGAGCAGTACTTC.

There are many counts of this clonotype. The chain employs TRBV6-2 or TRBV6-3 and TRBJ2-5, with 9 bases lining up with TRBD2. V lost 5 bases and J lost 5; bases outside the gene matches: 15. This CDR3 has 17 residues. Germline V gene sequence: CDR1 MNHEY, CDR2 SVGEGT. The CDR3 sequence: CASSILGGLGLAETQYF. CDR3 DNA: TGTGCCAGCAGTATCCTGGGGGGCTTAGGACTAGCGGAGACCCAGTACTTC.

The chain joins TRBV27 to TRBJ2-7; 7 nucleotides align to TRBD2. The CDR3 contains 15 residues. Unmatched junction bases numbered 6, after V lost 4 bases and J lost 0 bases. The germline V gene encodes CDR1 MNHEY and CDR2 SMNVEV (reference sequence). Written as DNA, the CDR3 is TGTGCCAGCAGTTGGGGGGGAGGTAGCTCCTACGAGCAGTACTTC. Encoded protein: CASSWGGGSSYEQYF.

This clonotype was seen many times. This rearrangement joins TRBV6-5 to TRBJ2-7; D is possibly TRBD1 (5 bases). The germline gives CDR1 MNHEY, CDR2 SVGAGI. The CDR3 sequence is 14 residues long. Between the trimmed V and J ends, which lost 2 bases and 5 bases, there was a span of 13 bases. DNA for the CDR3: TGTGCCAGCAGTTACCGTCAGGGTGTCCACGAGCAGTACTTC. Translated: CASSYRQGVHEQYF.

This clonotype appeared a few times. The chain recombines TRBV5-1 with TRBJ1-1, with D uncertain. Trimming pared 0 bases from V and 11 bases from J, leaving 8 bases between. Germline lookup yields CDR1 SGHRS and CDR2 YFSETQ. The CDR3 is 11 residues long. DNA for the CDR3: TGCGCCAGCAGCTTGGGAGACGCGGCTTTCTTT. It translates to CASSLGDAAFF.

This clonotype was seen many times. The chain carries TRBV2 and TRBJ2-3; D remains ambiguous. The CDR3 is made up of 14 amino acids. Germline CDR1 SNHLY, CDR2 FYNNEI. Trimming cost V 6 bases and J 0 bases, with 10 bases left between them. CDR3 in amino acids: CASRAAASTDTQYF. The CDR3, as DNA: TGTGCCAGCAGGGCGGCGGCTAGCACAGATACGCAGTATTTT.

This clonotype was seen more than once but under ten times. The chain links TRBV20-1 to TRBJ2-1, with 8 positions matching TRBD2. CDR1 is DFQATT and CDR2 is SNEGSKA in the germline V gene (reference sequence). Trimming cost V 4 bases and J 1 base; bases outside gene matches: 12. The CDR3 spans 17 residues. The CDR3 DNA reads as TGCAGTGCTACCGAGCTCTTAGCGGGAAAATCCTACAATGAGCAGTTCTTC. Encoded protein: CSATELLAGKSYNEQFF.

V and J are TRBV6-2 or TRBV6-3 and TRBJ1-5, with TRBD1 identical over 7 bases. V lost 2 bases and J lost 3; bases outside the gene matches: 13. The CDR3 loop spans 18 amino acids. Germline V lookup: CDR1 MNHEY, CDR2 SVGEGT. The CDR3 spells CASSYNRDREVPNQPQHF. The CDR3 DNA is TGTGCCAGCAGTTACAATCGTGACAGGGAGGTCCCCAATCAGCCCCAGCATTTT.

V usage is TRBV27 and J usage is TRBJ1-5, with D maybe TRBD1 (5 bases). The CDR3 totals 14 residues. V was shortened by 6 bases and J by 0 bases, with 9 bases between the two germline ends. CDR1 and CDR2 from the germline V gene are MNHEY and SMNVEV (reference sequence). The DNA for the CDR3 is TGTGCCAGCAGGGGGGTAGATAGCAATCAGCCCCAGCATTTT. Residues: CASRGVDSNQPQHF.

This clonotype was counted ten times or more. This chain links TRBV7-8 with TRBJ2-3; 7 nucleotides line up with TRBD2. CDR1 and CDR2 from the germline V gene are SGHVS and FQNEAQ. Losses at the gene ends were 5 bases for V and 2 bases for J; bases not matched to a gene: 16. The CDR3 totals 18 residues. In DNA form, the CDR3 reads TGTGCCAGCAGCCCGGTTAGGCCCCTAGCGGCCCCCACAGATACGCAGTATTTT. Protein product: CASSPVRPLAAPTDTQYF.

This clonotype was seen many times. The CDR3: CASSPVQRTSPLHF. CDR3 in DNA: TGTGCCAGCAGTCCAGTGCAGAGGACTTCACCCCTCCACTTT. This chain uses TRBV7-2 with TRBJ1-6; D is unresolved. Trimming pared 6 bases from V and 9 bases from J, leaving 15 bases between. There are 14 residues in the CDR3. Germline V CDR1 and CDR2: SGHTA, FQGNSA.

The genes are TRBV11-2 and TRBJ1-4; D not certain. The CDR3 is 16 residues long. Germline V gene lookup returns CDR1 SGHAT and CDR2 FQNNGV. V lost 4 bases to trimming and J lost 5 bases, with 17 bases between them. CDR3 residues: CASSSSRHALNEKLFF. The CDR3 DNA reads TGTGCCAGCAGCTCCTCACGACACGCTCTAAATGAAAAACTGTTTTTT.

This chain joins TRBV28 and TRBJ1-5; D unclear. Trimming took off 5 bases at V and 7 bases at J, with 18 bases between the two ends. The germline V gene encodes CDR1 MDHEN and CDR2 SYDVKM. The CDR3 is 15 residues long. The CDR3 nucleotides are TGTGCCAGCAGTCCAACATTAGGCGTTCACCAGCCCCAGCATTTT. This codes for CASSPTLGVHQPQHF.

The rearrangement uses TRBV7-6 and TRBJ2-7, with 9 bases lining up with TRBD1. Germline values: CDR1 SGHVS, CDR2 FNYEAQ. V lost 4 bases and J lost 2; bases outside the gene matches: 6. The CDR3 totals 15 residues. The CDR3: CASSSGTGKPYEQYF. DNA for the CDR3: TGTGCCAGCAGCTCCGGGACAGGGAAACCCTACGAGCAGTACTTC.

The chain is built from TRBV6-1 and TRBJ2-2; the match to TRBD2 covers 10 bases. The V and J ends lost 7 bases and 3 bases, in that order; junction bases with no gene match: 11. Per germline, CDR1 MNHNS and CDR2 SASEGT. The CDR3 is 17 amino acids. CDR3 in DNA: TGTGCCAGCACCCCAACTAGCGGGATTGTGTACACCGGGGAGCTGTTTTTT. Its translation: CASTPTSGIVYTGELFF.

This sequence joins TRBV27 and TRBJ2-7; 10 bases align to TRBD2. The V and J ends lost 8 bases and 7 bases, in that order; junction bases with no gene match: 8. Germline V gene sequence: CDR1 MNHEY, CDR2 SMNVEV (reference sequence). This CDR3 comprises 13 residues. This CDR3 is CASGGLAGDEQYF. CDR3 DNA: TGTGCCAGCGGGGGCCTAGCGGGGGATGAGCAGTACTTC.

At least ten counts were recorded for this clonotype. This chain links TRBV18 with TRBJ2-3; no reliable D call. Germline lookup yields CDR1 KGHSH and CDR2 LQKENI. CDR3 length: 16 residues. Trimming shortened V by 0 bases and J by 4 bases, and 14 bases separated the two germline ends. Here the CDR3 DNA reads TGTGCCAGCTCACCACCTGTTCTCCTCCGGGCAGATACGCAGTATTTT. This codes for CASSPPVLLRADTQYF.

This clonotype occurred many times. The CDR3 DNA is TGTGCCAGCAGCCCGATGCCCGGACTAGCGGACTTCACAGATACGCAGTATTTT. As protein: CASSPMPGLADFTDTQYF. V usage is TRBV28 and J usage is TRBJ2-3; TRBD2 matches 10 bases. The V and J ends lost 6 bases and 2 bases, in that order; junction bases with no gene match: 14. The CDR3 is made up of 18 amino acids. Germline CDR1 is MDHEN and CDR2 is SYDVKM.

V gene TRBV29-1 combines with J gene TRBJ2-3, with 7 bases that match TRBD1. The V gene end was trimmed by 0 bases and the J gene end by 5 bases; junction bases not matched to a gene: 14. In germline, CDR1 is SQVTM, CDR2 ANQGSEA. This CDR3 is built from 17 residues. In nucleotides, the CDR3 is TGCAGCGTTGAAGATGGTCAGACAGGGCCGAGGGGAGATACGCAGTATTTT. Its protein is CSVEDGQTGPRGDTQYF.

The genes are TRBV20-1 and TRBJ2-7; 9 bases align to TRBD1. CDR3 length: 14 residues. The V and J ends lost 6 bases and 2 bases, in that order; junction bases with no gene match: 8. CDR1 and CDR2 from the germline V gene are DFQATT and SNEGSKA (reference sequence). As DNA, the CDR3 is TGCAGTGCACGGGACAGGGAGTTTCCCTACGAGCAGTACTTC. Protein: CSARDREFPYEQYF.

V usage is TRBV14 and J usage is TRBJ1-6; 7 bases map to TRBD1. The germline CDR1 and CDR2 sequences are SGHDN and FVKESK. Trimming at V came to 5 bases and at J to 5 bases, leaving 6 bases not matched to a gene. This CDR3 comprises 15 residues. The CDR3 nucleotides read TGTGCCAGCAGCACGGGGGACAGTGATAATTCACCCCTCCACTTT. Translated, it gives CASSTGDSDNSPLHF.

This clonotype has just a few counts. This chain joins TRBV10-2 and TRBJ2-7, with a possible D match to TRBD2 (5 bases). Germline CDR1 WSHSY, CDR2 SAAADI. The V and J ends lost 10 bases and 6 bases respectively, with 13 bases between them. The CDR3 length is 11 residues. The CDR3 reads CAIGGPREQYF. The CDR3 DNA is TGCGCCATAGGCGGGCCCCGCGAGCAGTACTTC.